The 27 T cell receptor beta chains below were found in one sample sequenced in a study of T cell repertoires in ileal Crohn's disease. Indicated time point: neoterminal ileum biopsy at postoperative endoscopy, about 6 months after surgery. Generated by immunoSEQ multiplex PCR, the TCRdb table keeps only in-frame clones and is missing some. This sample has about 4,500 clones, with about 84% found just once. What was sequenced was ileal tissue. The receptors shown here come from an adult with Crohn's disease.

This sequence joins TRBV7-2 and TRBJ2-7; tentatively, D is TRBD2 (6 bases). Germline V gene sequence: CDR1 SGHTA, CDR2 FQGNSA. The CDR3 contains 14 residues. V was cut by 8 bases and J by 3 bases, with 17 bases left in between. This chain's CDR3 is CASAFTGDYYEQYF. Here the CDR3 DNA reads TGTGCCAGCGCGTTCACGGGAGACTACTACGAGCAGTACTTC.

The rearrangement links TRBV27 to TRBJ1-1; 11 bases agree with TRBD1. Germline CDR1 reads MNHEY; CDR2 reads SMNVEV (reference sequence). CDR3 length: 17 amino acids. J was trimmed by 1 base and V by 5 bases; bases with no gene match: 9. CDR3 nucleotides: TGTGCCAGCAGTCCTCTTGGACAGGGGGCACGGAACACTGAAGCTTTCTTT. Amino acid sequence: CASSPLGQGARNTEAFF.

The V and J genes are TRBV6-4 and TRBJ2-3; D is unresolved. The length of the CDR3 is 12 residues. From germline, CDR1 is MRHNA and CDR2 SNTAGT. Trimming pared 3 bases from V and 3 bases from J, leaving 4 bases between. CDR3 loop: CASSEGTDTQYF. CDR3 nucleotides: TGTGCCAGCAGTGAGGGGACAGATACGCAGTATTTT.

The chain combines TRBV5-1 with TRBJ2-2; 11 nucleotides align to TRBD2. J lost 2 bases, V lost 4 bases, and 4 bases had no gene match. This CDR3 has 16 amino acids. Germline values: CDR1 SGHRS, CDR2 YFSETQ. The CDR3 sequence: CASSQLAGANTGELFF. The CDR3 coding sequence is TGCGCCAGCAGCCAACTAGCGGGAGCAAACACCGGGGAGCTGTTTTTT. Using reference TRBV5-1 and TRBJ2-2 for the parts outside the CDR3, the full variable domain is KAGVTQTPRYLIKTRGQQVTLSCSPISGHRSVSWYQQTPGQGLQFLFEYFSETQRNKGNFPGRFSGRQFSNSRSEMNVSTLELGDSALYLCASSQLAGANTGELFFGEGSRLTVL.

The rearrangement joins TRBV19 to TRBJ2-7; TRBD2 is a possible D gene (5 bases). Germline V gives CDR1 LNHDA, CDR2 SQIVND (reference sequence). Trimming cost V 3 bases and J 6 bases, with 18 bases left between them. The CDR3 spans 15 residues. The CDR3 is CASSMNNSPRGEQYF. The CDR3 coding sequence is TGTGCCAGTAGTATGAACAACAGCCCCCGGGGCGAGCAGTACTTC.

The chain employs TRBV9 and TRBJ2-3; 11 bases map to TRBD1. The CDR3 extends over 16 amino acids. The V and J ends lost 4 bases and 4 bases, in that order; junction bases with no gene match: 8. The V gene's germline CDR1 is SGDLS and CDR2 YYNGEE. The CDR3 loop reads CASSPGTGGRADTQYF. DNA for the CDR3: TGTGCCAGCAGCCCAGGGACAGGGGGAAGGGCAGATACGCAGTATTTT.

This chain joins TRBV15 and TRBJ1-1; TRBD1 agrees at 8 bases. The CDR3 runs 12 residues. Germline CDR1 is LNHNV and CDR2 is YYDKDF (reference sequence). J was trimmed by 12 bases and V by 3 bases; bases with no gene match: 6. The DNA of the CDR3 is TGTGCCACCAGCAGGGGGACAGGCGGCCCTTTCTTT. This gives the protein CATSRGTGGPFF.

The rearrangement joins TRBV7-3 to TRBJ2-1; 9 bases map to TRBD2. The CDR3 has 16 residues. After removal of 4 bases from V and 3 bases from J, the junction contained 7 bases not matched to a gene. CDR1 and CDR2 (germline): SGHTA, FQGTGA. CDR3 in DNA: TGTGCCAGCAGCTCCTATAGCGGGAGAAACTACAATGAGCAGTTCTTC. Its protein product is CASSSYSGRNYNEQFF.

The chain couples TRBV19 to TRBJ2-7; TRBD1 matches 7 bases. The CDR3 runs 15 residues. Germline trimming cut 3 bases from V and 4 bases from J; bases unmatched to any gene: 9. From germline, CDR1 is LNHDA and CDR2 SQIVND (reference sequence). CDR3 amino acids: CASSITTGQHYEQYF. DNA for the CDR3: TGTGCCAGTAGTATCACCACGGGACAGCATTACGAGCAGTACTTC.

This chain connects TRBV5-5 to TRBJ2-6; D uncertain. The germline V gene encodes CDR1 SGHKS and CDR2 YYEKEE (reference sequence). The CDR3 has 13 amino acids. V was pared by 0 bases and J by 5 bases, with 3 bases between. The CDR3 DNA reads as TGTGCCAGCAGCTTGGAGTGGGCCAACGTCCTGACTTTC. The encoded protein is CASSLEWANVLTF.

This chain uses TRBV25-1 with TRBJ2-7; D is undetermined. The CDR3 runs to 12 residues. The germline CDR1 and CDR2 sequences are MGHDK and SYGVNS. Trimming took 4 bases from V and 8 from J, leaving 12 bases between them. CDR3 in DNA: TGTGCCAGCAGTGGGCCGACTCTTAAGCAGTACTTC. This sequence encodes CASSGPTLKQYF.

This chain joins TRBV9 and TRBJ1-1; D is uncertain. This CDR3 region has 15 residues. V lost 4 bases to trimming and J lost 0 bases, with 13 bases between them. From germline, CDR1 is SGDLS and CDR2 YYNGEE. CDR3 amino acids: CASSTHSGVNTEAFF. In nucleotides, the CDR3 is TGTGCCAGCAGCACTCACTCGGGAGTGAACACTGAAGCTTTCTTT.

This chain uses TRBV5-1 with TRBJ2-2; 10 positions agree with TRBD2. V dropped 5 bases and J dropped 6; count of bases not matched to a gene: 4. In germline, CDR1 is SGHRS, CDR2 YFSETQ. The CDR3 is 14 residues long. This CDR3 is CASRTGTSAGELFF. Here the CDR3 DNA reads TGCGCCAGCAGGACCGGGACTAGCGCCGGGGAGCTGTTTTTT.

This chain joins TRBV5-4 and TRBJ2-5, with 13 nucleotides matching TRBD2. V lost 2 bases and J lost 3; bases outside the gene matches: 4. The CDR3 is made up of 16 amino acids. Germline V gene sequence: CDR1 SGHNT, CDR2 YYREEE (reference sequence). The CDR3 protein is CASSFTSGREKETQYF. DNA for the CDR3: TGTGCCAGCAGCTTTACTAGCGGGAGGGAGAAAGAGACCCAGTACTTC.

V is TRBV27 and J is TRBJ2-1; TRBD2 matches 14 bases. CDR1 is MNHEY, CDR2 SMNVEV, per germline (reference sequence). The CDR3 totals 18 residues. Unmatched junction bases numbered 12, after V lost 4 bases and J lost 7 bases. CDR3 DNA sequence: TGTGCCAGCAGTTCTGTCTACGGGACTAGCGGGAGTGGAAATGAGCAGTTCTTC. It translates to CASSSVYGTSGSGNEQFF.

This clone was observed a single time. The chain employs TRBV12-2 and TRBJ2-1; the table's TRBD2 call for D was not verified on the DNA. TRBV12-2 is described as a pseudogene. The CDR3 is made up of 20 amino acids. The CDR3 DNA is TGTGCAAGTCGCTCGGTGCGGACTTCTCCCTTAAAGAGCTCCTACAATGAGCAGTTCTTC. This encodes CASRSVRTSPLKSSYNEQFF.

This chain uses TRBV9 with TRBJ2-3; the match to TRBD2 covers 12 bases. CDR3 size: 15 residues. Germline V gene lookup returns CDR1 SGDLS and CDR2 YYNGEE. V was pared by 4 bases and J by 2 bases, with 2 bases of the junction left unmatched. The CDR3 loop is CASSRTSGITDTQYF. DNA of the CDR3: TGTGCCAGCAGCAGGACTAGCGGGATCACAGATACGCAGTATTTT.

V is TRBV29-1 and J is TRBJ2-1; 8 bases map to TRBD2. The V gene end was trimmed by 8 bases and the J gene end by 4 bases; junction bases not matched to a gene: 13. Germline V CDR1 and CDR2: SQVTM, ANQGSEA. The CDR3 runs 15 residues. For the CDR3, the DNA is TGCAGCACAAGCCGAGCGGGAGATCCTTACAATGAGCAGTTCTTC. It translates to CSTSRAGDPYNEQFF.

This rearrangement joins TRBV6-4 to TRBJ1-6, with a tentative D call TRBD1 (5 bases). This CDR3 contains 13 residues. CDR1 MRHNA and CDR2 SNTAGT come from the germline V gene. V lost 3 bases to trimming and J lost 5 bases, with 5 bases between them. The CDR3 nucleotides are TGTGCCAGCAGTGAAGGGGATAATTCACCCCTCCACTTT. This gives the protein CASSEGDNSPLHF.

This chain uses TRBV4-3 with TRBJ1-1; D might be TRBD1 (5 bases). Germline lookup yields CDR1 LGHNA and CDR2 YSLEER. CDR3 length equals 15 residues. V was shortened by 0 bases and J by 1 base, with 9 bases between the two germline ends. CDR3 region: CASSQDPDRNTEAFF. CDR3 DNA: TGCGCCAGCAGCCAAGATCCCGACAGGAACACTGAAGCTTTCTTT.

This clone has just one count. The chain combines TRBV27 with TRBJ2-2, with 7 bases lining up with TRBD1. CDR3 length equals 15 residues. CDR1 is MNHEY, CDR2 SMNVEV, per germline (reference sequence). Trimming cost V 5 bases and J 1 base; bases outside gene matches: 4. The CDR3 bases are TGTGCCAGCAGTCTCAGGACAGGGAACACCGGGGAGCTGTTTTTT. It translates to CASSLRTGNTGELFF.

The CDR3 loop reads CASSVLAGPSYEQYF. In DNA form, the CDR3 reads TGTGCCAGCAGCGTATTAGCGGGGCCCTCCTACGAGCAGTACTTC. V and J are TRBV9 and TRBJ2-5, with 8 bases identical to TRBD2. The better agreement between TRBJ2-7 and the DNA end casts doubt on the J call. Germline V gene sequence: CDR1 SGDLS, CDR2 YYNGEE. There are 15 residues in the CDR3.

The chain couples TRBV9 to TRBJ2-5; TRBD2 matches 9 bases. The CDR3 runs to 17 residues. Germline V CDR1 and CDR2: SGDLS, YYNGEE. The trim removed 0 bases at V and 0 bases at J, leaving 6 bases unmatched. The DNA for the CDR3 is TGTGCCAGCAGCGTAGGTCTCCTAGCGGGGTACCAAGAGACCCAGTACTTC. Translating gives CASSVGLLAGYQETQYF.

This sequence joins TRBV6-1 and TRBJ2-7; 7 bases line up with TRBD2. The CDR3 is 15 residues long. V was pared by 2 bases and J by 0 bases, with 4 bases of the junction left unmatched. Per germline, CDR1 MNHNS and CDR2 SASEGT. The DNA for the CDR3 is TGTGCCAGCAGTGAATCGGGGGGAGGCTCCTACGAGCAGTACTTC. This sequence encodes CASSESGGGSYEQYF.

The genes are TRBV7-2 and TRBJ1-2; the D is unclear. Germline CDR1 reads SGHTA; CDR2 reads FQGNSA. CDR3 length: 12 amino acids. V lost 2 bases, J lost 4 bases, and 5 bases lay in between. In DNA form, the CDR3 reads TGTGCCAGCAGCTTAAATGCCTATGGCTACACCTTC. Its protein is CASSLNAYGYTF.

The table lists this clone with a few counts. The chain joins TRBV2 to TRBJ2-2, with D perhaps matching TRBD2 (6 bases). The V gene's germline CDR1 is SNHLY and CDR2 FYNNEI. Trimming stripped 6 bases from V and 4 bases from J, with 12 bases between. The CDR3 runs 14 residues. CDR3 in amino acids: CASRGGIPTGELFF. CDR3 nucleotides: TGTGCCAGCAGGGGGGGAATACCCACCGGGGAGCTGTTTTTT.

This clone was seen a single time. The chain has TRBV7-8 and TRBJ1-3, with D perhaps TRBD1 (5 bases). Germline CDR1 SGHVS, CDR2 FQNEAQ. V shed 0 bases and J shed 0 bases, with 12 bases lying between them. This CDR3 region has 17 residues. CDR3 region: CASSLAGVGGSGNTIYF. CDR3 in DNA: TGTGCCAGCAGCTTAGCAGGGGTCGGGGGCTCTGGAAACACCATATATTTT.